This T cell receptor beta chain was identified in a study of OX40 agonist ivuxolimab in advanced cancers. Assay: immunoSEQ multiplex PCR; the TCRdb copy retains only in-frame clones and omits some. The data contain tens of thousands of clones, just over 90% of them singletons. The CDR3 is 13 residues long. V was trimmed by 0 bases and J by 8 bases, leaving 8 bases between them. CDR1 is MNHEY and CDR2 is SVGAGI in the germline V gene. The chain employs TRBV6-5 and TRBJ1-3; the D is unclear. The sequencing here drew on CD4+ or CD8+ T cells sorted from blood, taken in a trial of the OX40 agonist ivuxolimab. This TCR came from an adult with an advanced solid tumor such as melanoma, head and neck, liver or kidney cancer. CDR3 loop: CASSYSAGDTIYF. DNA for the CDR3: TGTGCCAGCAGTTACTCGGCCGGGGACACCATATATTTT.